This note documents a single T cell receptor (beta chain) sequence. This clonotype has only a few counts. Its target antigen remains unknown. No base quality information exists; no much larger clone differs at one position. This record comes from a study of regulatory T cells in long-lasting Graves disease (dated by TCRdb to the early 2020s). Turning to the overall study: To count as having persistent Graves' disease, a patient had to have received antithyroid drug treatment for over 5 years with TSH receptor autoantibodies remaining persistently positive. Persistent Graves' disease patients in the clinical cohort had taken antithyroid drugs for about 10.3 years on average. This study used TCR sequencing and RNA sequencing of peripheral blood to compare persistent Graves' disease patients against newly diagnosed Graves' disease patients. The study was conducted in China and was registered as a clinical trial. A total of 35 or so samples underwent TCR sequencing: some 13 from persistent and about 20 from newly diagnosed Graves' disease patients.

Sample time point, as interpreted from the label and publication: persistent/refractory GD, antithyroid drugs over 5 years with positive TRAb. For both TCR sequencing and RNA sequencing, RNA was extracted from PBMCs in TRIzol. The diagnosis of Graves' disease was made according to American Thyroid Association guidelines. Patients were recruited from an endocrinology department in Xi'an, China. Each patient gave 9 to 10 milliliters of peripheral blood, collected in an EDTA anticoagulant tube. Ficoll Paque Plus density gradient separation was used to isolate PBMCs, and no further T cell sorting was performed. An Agilent 2100 Bioanalyzer and agarose gel were used to check RNA quality, and a NanoDrop 2000 was used to measure RNA concentration. CDR1 is given as DFQATT and CDR2 as SNEGSKA, both from the germline V gene (reference sequence). Clipping removes 1 base from V and 5 bases from J, with 11 as the unmatched junction base count. CDR3 length: 17 amino acids, cysteine to phenylalanine. Only the CDR3 portion is preserved as DNA: 51 bases, with reading frame beginning at the first base.

Summary of the overall study and its limitations: Persistent patients shared more public clonotypes among themselves (2,741) than newly diagnosed patients did (about 1,000). Only peripheral blood was studied, because thyroid tissue, the primary lesion, was inaccessible. Lower TCR Shannon entropy and fewer highly expanded clones were observed in persistent Graves' disease patients than in newly diagnosed patients, which suggested clonal expansion. Only the TCR beta chain was sequenced and analyzed. TRBV28, TRBJ1-2 and TRBJ2-5 were preferentially used in persistent disease, while TRBV20-1 and TRBJ2-1 were favored in newly diagnosed disease. The authors acknowledged the small sample size as a limitation that may reduce accuracy.

Library creation used multiplex PCR. Sequencing was carried out with an Illumina HiSeq 4000. CDR3 regions were amplified by Arm-PCR with iRepertoire HTBI primers to construct TCR beta libraries. PCR products were gel purified before sequencing. Under the source paper's analysis protocol: Across samples, about 64 TRBV and approximately 15 TRBJ segments were identified and used for gene usage analysis of CDR3 amino acid clonotypes. COPE and FqMerger were used to merge the filtered high-quality paired reads into contigs. BLAST was used to align contigs to IMGT TRBV, TRBD and TRBJ reference genes, with CDR3 defined following IMGT. Any clonotype with a frequency above 0.1% was classified as a highly expanded clone. Shannon entropy was used to measure repertoire diversity, and the Gini coefficient was used to measure V-J evenness. Clonotypes shared by more than one individual were considered public. TCRdb reprocessed the public reads (quality trimming at Q25 with fastp, clone calling with MiXCR) and kept in-frame beta chains. Duplicate CDR3 protein sequences are folded into a single record with the most common DNA and genes. None of the V and J calls come from the authors' own analysis; TCRdb made them. This sample has about 470,000 distinct CDR3 sequences in its table, and about 22% of those were observed once. Roughly 7.1% of the sample rests with the top ten.

Specimen: peripheral blood mononuclear cells (PBMCs), collected when the disease was refractory, from a patient treated with antithyroid drugs. The origin of this receptor is a female donor with Graves disease. The chain joins TRBV20-1 to TRBJ1-6; 7 bases in between match TRBD1. CDR3 protein: CSARVLGDSLNNSPLHF. The sequenced DNA is TGCAGTGCTAGAGTTTTGGGGGACAGTTTGAATAATTCACCCCTCCACTTT.